This is a list of T cell receptor beta chains from one sample in a study of graft-versus-host responses after intestinal transplantation. Here immunoSEQ multiplex PCR was the method, and the copy in TCRdb shows in-frame clones only, minus some. The sample has about 85,000 clones; 80% to 85% are singletons. Antigen specificity for these receptors is unknown. The sample consisted of unstimulated CD8+ T cells sorted from spleen or lymph node cells, taken before intestinal transplant. The receptor source for this set is a human donor who received an intestinal transplant. Both conserved end residues are part of each CDR3. Fields, in order: D gene, V gene, CDR3 length, CDR3 protein. A D gene is named only where the DNA matches it firmly.

d_call: NA
v_call: TRBV6-6
cdr3_length: 16
cdr3_aa: CASSYSGQSSYNEQFF

d_call: TRBD2
v_call: TRBV25-1
cdr3_length: 17
cdr3_aa: CASSEYSSSGTRDTQYF

d_call: NA
v_call: TRBV29-1
cdr3_length: 16
cdr3_aa: CSVEVGTAWDTDTQYF

d_call: TRBD2
v_call: TRBV5-1
cdr3_length: 16
cdr3_aa: CASSGEGLAGVNEQFF

d_call: NA
v_call: TRBV7-9
cdr3_length: 15
cdr3_aa: CASSLRLANTYEQYF

d_call: NA
v_call: TRBV27
cdr3_length: 13
cdr3_aa: CASSLSRGAEQYF

d_call: TRBD1
v_call: TRBV19
cdr3_length: 17
cdr3_aa: CASSLSSRDSTNYGYTF

d_call: NA
v_call: TRBV4-1
cdr3_length: 13
cdr3_aa: CASTPRQGNEQYF

d_call: TRBD1
v_call: TRBV5-5
cdr3_length: 13
cdr3_aa: CASSSPGQGEAFF

d_call: TRBD2
v_call: TRBV9
cdr3_length: 15
cdr3_aa: CASSVGLAGNNEQFF

d_call: NA
v_call: TRBV28
cdr3_length: 12
cdr3_aa: CASSLQVYEQYF

d_call: NA
v_call: TRBV30
cdr3_length: 17
cdr3_aa: CAWSQSPPTGPNTEAFF

d_call: NA
v_call: TRBV2
cdr3_length: 15
cdr3_aa: CASSETLASTDTQYF

d_call: NA
v_call: TRBV28
cdr3_length: 12
cdr3_aa: CASRLSPYEQYF

d_call: NA
v_call: TRBV27
cdr3_length: 17
cdr3_aa: CASSPTRDISGANVLTF

d_call: TRBD1
v_call: TRBV27
cdr3_length: 14
cdr3_aa: CASGSGQGENIQYF

d_call: TRBD2
v_call: TRBV5-8
cdr3_length: 15
cdr3_aa: CASSFTLAGVYEQFF

d_call: NA
v_call: TRBV19
cdr3_length: 16
cdr3_aa: CASSIGAGTKNEKLFF

d_call: NA
v_call: TRBV15
cdr3_length: 15
cdr3_aa: CATSRDSDSYYEQYF

d_call: NA
v_call: TRBV27
cdr3_length: 11
cdr3_aa: CASSTNNEQFF

d_call: NA
v_call: TRBV5-5
cdr3_length: 12
cdr3_aa: CASRQGSEGYTF

d_call: TRBD2
v_call: TRBV5-1
cdr3_length: 18
cdr3_aa: CASSLLFGTSVNTGELFF

d_call: NA
v_call: TRBV5-6
cdr3_length: 17
cdr3_aa: CASSLGSSTDRRDEQFF

d_call: NA
v_call: TRBV27
cdr3_length: 13
cdr3_aa: CASSPTANTEAFF

d_call: TRBD2
v_call: TRBV11-2
cdr3_length: 15
cdr3_aa: CASSLGGGHYNEQFF

d_call: NA
v_call: TRBV7-9
cdr3_length: 15
cdr3_aa: CASTPPAPRNTEAFF

d_call: TRBD1
v_call: TRBV11-3
cdr3_length: 16
cdr3_aa: CASSLGVGTDEETQYF

d_call: NA
v_call: TRBV19
cdr3_length: 14
cdr3_aa: CASSIAVRNYEQYF

d_call: NA
v_call: TRBV27
cdr3_length: 15
cdr3_aa: CASSPAHRVNQPQHF

d_call: NA
v_call: TRBV10-1
cdr3_length: 15
cdr3_aa: CASSESRGFQETQYF

d_call: NA
v_call: TRBV7-6
cdr3_length: 15
cdr3_aa: CASSLDRANTGELFF

d_call: TRBD1
v_call: TRBV19
cdr3_length: 13
cdr3_aa: CASRGTGHYEQYF

d_call: NA
v_call: TRBV9
cdr3_length: 15
cdr3_aa: CASSVQGSSYNEQFF

d_call: NA
v_call: TRBV15
cdr3_length: 15
cdr3_aa: CATSRDQGWSEKLFF

d_call: TRBD2
v_call: TRBV27
cdr3_length: 14
cdr3_aa: CASSFAGGPYEQYF

d_call: NA
v_call: TRBV11-3
cdr3_length: 19
cdr3_aa: CASSLDPAGASFCDTEAFF